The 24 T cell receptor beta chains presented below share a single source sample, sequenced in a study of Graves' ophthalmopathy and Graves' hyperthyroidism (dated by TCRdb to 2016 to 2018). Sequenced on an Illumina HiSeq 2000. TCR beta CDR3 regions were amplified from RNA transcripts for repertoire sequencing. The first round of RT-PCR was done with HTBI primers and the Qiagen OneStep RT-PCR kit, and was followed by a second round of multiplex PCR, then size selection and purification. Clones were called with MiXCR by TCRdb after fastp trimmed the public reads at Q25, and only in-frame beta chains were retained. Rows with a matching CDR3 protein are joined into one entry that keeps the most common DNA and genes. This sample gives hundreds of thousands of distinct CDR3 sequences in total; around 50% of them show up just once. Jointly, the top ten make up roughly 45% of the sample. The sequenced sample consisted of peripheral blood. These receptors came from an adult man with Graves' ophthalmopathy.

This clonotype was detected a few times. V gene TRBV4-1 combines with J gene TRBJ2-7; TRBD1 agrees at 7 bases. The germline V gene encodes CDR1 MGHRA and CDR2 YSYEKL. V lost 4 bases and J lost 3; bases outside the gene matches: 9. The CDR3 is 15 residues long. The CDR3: CASSPSFGQVYEQYF. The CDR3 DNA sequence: TGCGCCAGCAGCCCCTCGTTCGGACAGGTCTACGAGCAGTACTTC.

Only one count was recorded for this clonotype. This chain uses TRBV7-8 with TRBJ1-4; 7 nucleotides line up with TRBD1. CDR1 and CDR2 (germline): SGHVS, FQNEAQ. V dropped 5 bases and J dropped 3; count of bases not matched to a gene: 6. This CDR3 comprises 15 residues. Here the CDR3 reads CASSTAGTANEKLFF. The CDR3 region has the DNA TGTGCCAGCAGCACCGCCGGGACAGCTAATGAAAAACTGTTTTTT.

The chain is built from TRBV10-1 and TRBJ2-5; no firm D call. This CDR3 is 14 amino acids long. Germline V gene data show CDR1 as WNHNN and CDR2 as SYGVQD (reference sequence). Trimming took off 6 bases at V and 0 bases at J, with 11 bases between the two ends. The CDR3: CASSSVRDQETQYF. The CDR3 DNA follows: TGCGCCAGCAGCTCCGTTAGGGACCAAGAGACCCAGTACTTC.

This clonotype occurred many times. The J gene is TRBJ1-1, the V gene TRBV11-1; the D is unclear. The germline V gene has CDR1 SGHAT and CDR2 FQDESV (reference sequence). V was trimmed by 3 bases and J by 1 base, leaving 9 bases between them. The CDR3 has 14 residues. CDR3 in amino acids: CASSLSRRNTEAFF. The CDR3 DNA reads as TGTGCCAGCAGCTTGAGCAGGCGGAACACTGAAGCTTTCTTT.

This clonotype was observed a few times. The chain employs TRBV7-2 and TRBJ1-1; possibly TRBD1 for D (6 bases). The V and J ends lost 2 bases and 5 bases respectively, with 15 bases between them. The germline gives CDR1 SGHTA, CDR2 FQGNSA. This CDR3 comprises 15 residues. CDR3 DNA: TGTGCCAGCAGCTTAAGCGGGCTAGGGGGGACTGAAGCTTTCTTT. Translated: CASSLSGLGGTEAFF. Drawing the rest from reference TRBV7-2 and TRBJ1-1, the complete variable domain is GAGVSQSPSNKVTEKGKDVELRCDPISGHTALYWYRQSLGQGLEFLIYFQGNSAPDKSGLPSDRFSAERTGGSVSTLTIQRTQQEDSAVYLCASSLSGLGGTEAFFGQGTRLTVV.

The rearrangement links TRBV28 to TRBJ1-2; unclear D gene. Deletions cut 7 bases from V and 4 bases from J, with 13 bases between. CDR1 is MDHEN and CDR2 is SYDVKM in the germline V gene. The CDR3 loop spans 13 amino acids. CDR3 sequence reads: CASTPSQRYGYTF. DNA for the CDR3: TGTGCCAGCACCCCGTCCCAGCGCTATGGCTACACCTTC.

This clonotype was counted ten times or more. This chain's CDR3 is CASSVGGGGGSPLHF. For the CDR3, the DNA is TGTGCCAGCAGCGTAGGAGGTGGGGGGGGTTCACCCCTCCACTTT. The rearrangement uses TRBV9 and TRBJ1-6; D possibly corresponds to TRBD1 (5 bases). V lost 0 bases and J lost 9, with 13 bases in between. Per germline, CDR1 SGDLS and CDR2 YYNGEE. The CDR3 runs 15 residues.

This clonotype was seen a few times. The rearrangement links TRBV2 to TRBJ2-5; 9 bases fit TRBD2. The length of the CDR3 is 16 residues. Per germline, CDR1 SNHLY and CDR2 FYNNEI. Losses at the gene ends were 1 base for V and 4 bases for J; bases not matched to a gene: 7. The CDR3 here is CASSEGERGAGETQYF. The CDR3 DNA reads TGTGCCAGCAGTGAAGGGGAGCGGGGGGCGGGAGAGACCCAGTACTTC.

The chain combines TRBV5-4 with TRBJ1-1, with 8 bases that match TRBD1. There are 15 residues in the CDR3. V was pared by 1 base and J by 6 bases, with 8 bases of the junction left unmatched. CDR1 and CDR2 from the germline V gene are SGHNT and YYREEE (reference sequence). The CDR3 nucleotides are TGTGCCAGCAGCTTGATGACAGGGGTTATCGCTGAAGCTTTCTTT. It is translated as CASSLMTGVIAEAFF.

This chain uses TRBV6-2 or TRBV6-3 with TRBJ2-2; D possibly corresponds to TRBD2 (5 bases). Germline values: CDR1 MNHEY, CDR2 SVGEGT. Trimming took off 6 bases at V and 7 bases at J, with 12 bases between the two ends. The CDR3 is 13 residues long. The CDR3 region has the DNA TGTGCCAGCAGCCGGACGGGGAACGGGGAGCTGTTTTTT. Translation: CASSRTGNGELFF.

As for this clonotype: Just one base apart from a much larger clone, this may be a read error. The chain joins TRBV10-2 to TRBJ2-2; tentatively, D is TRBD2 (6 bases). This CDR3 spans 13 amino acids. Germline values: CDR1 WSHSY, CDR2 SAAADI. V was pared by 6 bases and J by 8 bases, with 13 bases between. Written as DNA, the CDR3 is TGCGCCAGCAGGGACTACCGTGGGGGGGAGCTGTTTTTT. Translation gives CASRDYRGGELFF.

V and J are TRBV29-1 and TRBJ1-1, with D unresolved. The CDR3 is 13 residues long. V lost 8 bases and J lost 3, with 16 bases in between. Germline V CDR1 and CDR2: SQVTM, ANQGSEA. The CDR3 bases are TGCAGCAGTTACTCGCGTGGCGACACTGAAGCTTTCTTT. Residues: CSSYSRGDTEAFF.

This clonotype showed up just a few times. In DNA form, the CDR3 reads TGTGCCATCAGTGACCCTTGGGGGGGAGCAGGAAACACCATATATTTT. Its translation is CAISDPWGGAGNTIYF. V gene TRBV10-3 combines with J gene TRBJ1-3, with D possibly being TRBD1 (5 bases). This CDR3 contains 16 residues. The germline CDR1 and CDR2 sequences are ENHRY and SYGVKD. V dropped 3 bases and J dropped 4 bases, with 16 bases sitting between them.

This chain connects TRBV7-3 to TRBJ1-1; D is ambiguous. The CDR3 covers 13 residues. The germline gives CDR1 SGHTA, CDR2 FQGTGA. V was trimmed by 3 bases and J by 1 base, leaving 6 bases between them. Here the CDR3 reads CASSFHGNTEAFF. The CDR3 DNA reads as TGTGCCAGCAGCTTCCATGGGAACACTGAAGCTTTCTTT. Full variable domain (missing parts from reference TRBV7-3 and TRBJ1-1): GAGVSQTPSNKVTEKGKYVELRCDPISGHTALYWYRQSLGQGPEFLIYFQGTGAADDSGLPNDRFFAVRPEGSVSTLKIQRTERGDSAVYLCASSFHGNTEAFFGQGTRLTVV.

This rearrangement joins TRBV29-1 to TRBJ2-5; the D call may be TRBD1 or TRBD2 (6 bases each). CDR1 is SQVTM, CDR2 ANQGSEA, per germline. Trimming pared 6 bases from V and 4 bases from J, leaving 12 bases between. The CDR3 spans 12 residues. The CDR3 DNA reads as TGCAGCGTATGGGGGGCTGGAGAGACCCAGTACTTC. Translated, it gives CSVWGAGETQYF.

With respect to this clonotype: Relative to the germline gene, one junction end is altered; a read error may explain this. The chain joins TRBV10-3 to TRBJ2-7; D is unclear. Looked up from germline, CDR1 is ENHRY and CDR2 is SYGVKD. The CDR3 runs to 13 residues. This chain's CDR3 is CASSASPLGEQYF. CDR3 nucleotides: TGTGCCAGCAGTGCCTCCCCGCTGGGGGAGCAGTACTTC.

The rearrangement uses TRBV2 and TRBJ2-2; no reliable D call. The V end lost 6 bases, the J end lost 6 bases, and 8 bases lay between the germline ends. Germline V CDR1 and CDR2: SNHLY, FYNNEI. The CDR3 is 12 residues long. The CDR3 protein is CASRRVPGELFF. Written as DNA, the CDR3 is TGTGCCAGCAGAAGGGTCCCCGGGGAGCTGTTTTTT.

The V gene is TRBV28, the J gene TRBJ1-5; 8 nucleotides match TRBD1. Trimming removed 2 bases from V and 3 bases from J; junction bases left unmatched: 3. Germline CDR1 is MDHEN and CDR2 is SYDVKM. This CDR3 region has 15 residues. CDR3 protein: CASSLETGDNQPQHF. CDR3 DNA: TGTGCCAGCAGTTTAGAGACAGGGGACAATCAGCCCCAGCATTTT. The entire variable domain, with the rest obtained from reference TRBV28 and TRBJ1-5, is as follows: DVKVTQSSRYLVKRTGEKVFLECVQDMDHENMFWYRQDPGLGLRLIYFSYDVKMKEKGDIPEGYSVSREKKERFSLILESASTNQTSMYLCASSLETGDNQPQHFGDGTRLSIL.

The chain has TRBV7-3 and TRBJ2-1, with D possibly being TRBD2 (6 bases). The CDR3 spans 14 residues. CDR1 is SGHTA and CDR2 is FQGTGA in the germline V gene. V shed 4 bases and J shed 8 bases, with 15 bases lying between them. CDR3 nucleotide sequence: TGTGCCAGCAGCTACGACCGGGGGTTGGATGAGCAGTTCTTC. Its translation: CASSYDRGLDEQFF. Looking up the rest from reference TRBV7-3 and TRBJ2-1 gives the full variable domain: GAGVSQTPSNKVTEKGKYVELRCDPISGHTALYWYRQSLGQGPEFLIYFQGTGAADDSGLPNDRFFAVRPEGSVSTLKIQRTERGDSAVYLCASSYDRGLDEQFFGPGTRLTVL.

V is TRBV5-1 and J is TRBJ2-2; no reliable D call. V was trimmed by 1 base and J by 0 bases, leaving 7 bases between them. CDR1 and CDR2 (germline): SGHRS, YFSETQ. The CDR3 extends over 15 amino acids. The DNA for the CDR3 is TGCGCCAGCAGCTTGTTACCCGCGAACACCGGGGAGCTGTTTTTT. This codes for CASSLLPANTGELFF.

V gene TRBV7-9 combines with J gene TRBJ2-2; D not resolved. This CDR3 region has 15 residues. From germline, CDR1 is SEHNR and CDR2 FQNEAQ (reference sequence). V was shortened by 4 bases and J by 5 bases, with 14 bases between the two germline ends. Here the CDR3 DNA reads TGTGCCAGCAGCTCCCCCCGGGTCGGGACCGGGGAGCTGTTTTTT. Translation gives CASSSPRVGTGELFF.

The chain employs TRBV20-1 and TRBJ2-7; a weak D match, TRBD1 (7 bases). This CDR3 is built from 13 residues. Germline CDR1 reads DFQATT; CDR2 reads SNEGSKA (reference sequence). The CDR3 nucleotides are TGCAGCGTTCGGGGGACAGTGGGCTACGAGCAGTACTTC. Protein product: CSVRGTVGYEQYF.

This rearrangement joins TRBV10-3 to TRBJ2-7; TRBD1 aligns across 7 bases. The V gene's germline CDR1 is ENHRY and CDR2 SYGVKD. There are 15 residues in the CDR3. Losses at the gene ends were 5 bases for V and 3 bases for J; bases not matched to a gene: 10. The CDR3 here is CAISKPQGRFYEQYF. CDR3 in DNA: TGTGCCATCAGTAAGCCACAGGGGCGATTCTACGAGCAGTACTTC.

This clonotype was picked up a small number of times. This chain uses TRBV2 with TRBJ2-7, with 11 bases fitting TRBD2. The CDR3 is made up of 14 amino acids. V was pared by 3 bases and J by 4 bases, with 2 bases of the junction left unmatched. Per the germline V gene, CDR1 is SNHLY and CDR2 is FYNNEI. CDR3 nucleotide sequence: TGTGCCAGCAGTGATGGACTAGCGGGTTACGAGCAGTACTTC. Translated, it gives CASSDGLAGYEQYF.